These 29 T cell receptor beta chains were all obtained from the same sample, sequenced in a study of T cells in women clearing cervical HPV infection. Assay: immunoSEQ multiplex PCR; the TCRdb copy retains only in-frame clones and omits some. Its listing shows 9,000 to 15,000 clones. Sequenced input: blood buffy coat. These receptors came from a woman aged 18 to 75 with a cervical HPV16 infection that either progressed to CIN3+ or cleared (not recorded which).

In the case of this clone: The read halts 3 residues ahead of the CDR3 end, with the missing end drawn from the germline J gene. This rearrangement joins TRBV5-5 to TRBJ2-7; 10 positions match TRBD1. The germline V gene has CDR1 SGHKS and CDR2 YYEKEE (reference sequence). This CDR3 region has 15 residues. The junction had 4 bases not matched to a gene; V was cut back by 0 bases and J by 4 bases. The CDR3 bases that were read are TGTGCCAGCAGCTTGGGGGACAGGGGTGGATACGAG. This codes for CASSLGDRGGYE. The CDR3 reads in full as CASSLGDRGGYEQYF.

Details on this clone: The read stops 3 residues short of the end of the CDR3; the missing end is completed from the germline J gene. The chain is built from TRBV12-5 and TRBJ2-5; D possibly corresponds to TRBD1 (5 bases). Trimming left V 8 bases short and J 6 bases short, with 13 bases between. Germline CDR1 LGHNT, CDR2 FRNRAP. This CDR3 comprises 12 residues. The CDR3 sequence is CASSPRAKTQYF. The covered CDR3 bases are TGTGCTAGTAGTCCCAGGGCGAAGACC.

As to this clone: The CDR3 end is not reached by the read, which stops 3 residues before it; the germline J gene fills it in. The rearrangement uses TRBV6-1 and TRBJ2-5, with 9 bases lining up with TRBD2. Germline V CDR1 and CDR2: MNHNS, SASEGT. The V gene end was trimmed by 3 bases and the J gene end by 5 bases; junction bases not matched to a gene: 10. The CDR3 runs to 16 residues. CDR3 DNA (partial): TGTGCCAGCAGTGAGGGAGCCAGCGGGGGGAGGGAGACC. Encoded protein: CASSEGASGGRET. Given in full, the CDR3 is CASSEGASGGRETQYF.

Concerning this clone: The CDR3 end is not reached by the read, which stops 3 residues before it; the germline J gene fills it in. This chain joins TRBV5-1 and TRBJ2-7; 8 bases line up with TRBD1. With 0 bases clipped from V and 1 base from J, the junction kept 6 bases outside the gene matches. There are 16 residues in the CDR3. Germline V lookup: CDR1 SGHRS, CDR2 YFSETQ. The CDR3 bases that were read are TGCGCCAGCAGCTTGGGGGGGACAGGCAAATCCTACGAG. As protein: CASSLGGTGKSYE. The CDR3 as a whole reads CASSLGGTGKSYEQYF.

Concerning this clone itself: The read ends 3 residues shy of where the CDR3 ends; the end is completed using the germline J gene. V is TRBV7-6 and J is TRBJ2-1, with TRBD1 matching 10 bases. The CDR3 spans 16 residues. The J segment lost 4 bases and the V segment lost 2 bases, leaving 5 bases of the junction unmatched. Germline V gene data show CDR1 as SGHVS and CDR2 as FNYEAQ. The chain's CDR3 is CASSLSTGGAYNEQFF. The sequenced CDR3 bases are TGTGCCAGCAGCTTATCGACAGGGGGCGCTTACAATGAG.

Note on this clone: The read ends 3 residues early relative to the CDR3; the germline J gene fills the gap. The V and J genes are TRBV30 and TRBJ2-4; 7 positions match TRBD1. After removal of 3 bases from V and 7 bases from J, the junction contained 12 bases not matched to a gene. The CDR3 extends over 15 amino acids. Germline values: CDR1 GTSNPN, CDR2 SVGIG (reference sequence). The CDR3 bases that were read are TGTGCCTGGAGGGGAGCAGACAGGGCCCGGAACATT. Translated: CAWRGADRARNI. The full CDR3 protein is CAWRGADRARNIQYF. The full variable domain, its missing parts supplied by reference TRBV30 and TRBJ2-4, is SQTIHQWPATLVQPVGSPLSLECTVEGTSNPNLYWYRQAAGRGLQLLFYSVGIGQISSEVPQNLSASRPQDRQFILSSKKLLLSDSGFYLCAWRGADRARNIQYFGAGTRLSVL.

Notes on this clone: Read coverage stops 3 residues before the CDR3 terminus; the germline J gene supplies the remainder. This chain joins TRBV5-1 and TRBJ1-2; TRBD1 agrees at 7 bases. Germline CDR1 and CDR2: SGHRS and YFSETQ. This CDR3 contains 16 residues. CDR3 DNA (partial): TGCGCCAGCAGCTTAGGGGGCTACAGGGAGGGGTCCGGC. It codes for CASSLGGYREGSG. The CDR3 in full is CASSLGGYREGSGYTF.

CDR3: CASSGGGSGNSPLHF. The DNA read from the CDR3 is TGTGCCAGCAGCGGAGGGGGCTCGGGGAATTCACCC. The V and J genes are TRBV5-4 and TRBJ1-6; 7 nucleotides line up with TRBD1. The read is 3 residues too short to cover the CDR3 end, so that end is filled in from the germline J gene. The CDR3 is 15 residues long. Germline-derived CDR1 and CDR2 are SGHNT and YYREEE (reference sequence). Trimming cost V 4 bases and J 7 bases; bases outside gene matches: 8.

The CDR3 reads CASSFTGSGANVLFF. The part of the CDR3 DNA that was read is TGTGCCAGCAGCTTTACAGGATCTGGGGCCAACGTA. The chain joins TRBV5-5 to TRBJ1-4; tentatively, D is TRBD1 (5 bases). From the germline J gene comes the end of the CDR3, since the read stops 3 residues before it. Germline V gives CDR1 SGHKS, CDR2 YYEKEE (reference sequence). CDR3 length: 15 residues.

To note about this clone: The CDR3 end is not reached by the read, which stops 3 residues before it; the germline J gene fills it in. The chain has TRBV2 and TRBJ1-2, with 7 bases identical to TRBD1. J lost 0 bases, V lost 9 bases, and 1 base had no gene match. Germline CDR1 reads SNHLY; CDR2 reads FYNNEI. The CDR3 consists of 12 residues. The CDR3 here is CASGTANYGYTF. The DNA read from the CDR3 is TGTGCCAGTGGGACAGCTAACTATGGC.

Comments on this clone: The observed sequence ends 3 residues before the CDR3 terminus, with the missing tail filled in from the germline J gene. The genes are TRBV7-9 and TRBJ2-5; possibly TRBD2 for D (5 bases). The CDR3 consists of 15 residues. Per the germline V gene, CDR1 is SEHNR and CDR2 is FQNEAQ (reference sequence). With 1 base removed from V and 4 bases from J, the gap between germline ends came to 13 bases. The CDR3 DNA, read in part, is TGTGCCAGCAGCTTAGAGGCTAGCCTGAGAGAGACC. Its protein is CASSLEASLRET. The entire CDR3 is CASSLEASLRETQYF.

Notes on this clone: The sequenced fragment ends 3 residues before the CDR3 boundary, so the rest is inferred from the germline J gene. The chain carries TRBV5-1 and TRBJ1-2; D possibly corresponds to TRBD1 (5 bases). This CDR3 contains 13 residues. The germline gives CDR1 SGHRS, CDR2 YFSETQ. The covered CDR3 bases are TGCGCCAGCAGCTTAGAGGGGACTTGGGGC. Its protein is CASSLEGTWG. The whole CDR3 sequence is CASSLEGTWGYTF. The variable domain in full, completed from reference TRBV5-1 and TRBJ1-2, reads KAGVTQTPRYLIKTRGQQVTLSCSPISGHRSVSWYQQTPGQGLQFLFEYFSETQRNKGNFPGRFSGRQFSNSRSEMNVSTLELGDSALYLCASSLEGTWGYTFGSGTRLTVV.

Concerning this clone itself: The sequence runs out 3 residues before the end of the CDR3; the remainder is reconstructed from the germline J gene. The V and J genes are TRBV19 and TRBJ1-1, with a possible D match to TRBD1 (5 bases). The V end lost 7 bases, the J end lost 5 bases, and 17 bases lay between the germline ends. CDR1 is LNHDA and CDR2 is SQIVND in the germline V gene (reference sequence). This CDR3 is built from 14 residues. CDR3: CASTKGGVGTEAFF. CDR3 DNA (partial): TGTGCCAGTACCAAAGGAGGGGTGGGGACTGAA. Variable domain in full (rest from reference TRBV19 and TRBJ1-1): DGGITQSPKYLFRKEGQNVTLSCEQNLNHDAMYWYRQDPGQGLRLIYYSQIVNDFQKGDIAEGYSVSREKKESFPLTVTSAQKNPTAFYLCASTKGGVGTEAFFGQGTRLTVV.

Worth noting for this clone: Sequencing ends 3 residues short of the CDR3 end; the germline J gene provides the rest. The rearrangement links TRBV30 to TRBJ1-5; TRBD1 agrees at 10 bases. Germline CDR1 GTSNPN, CDR2 SVGIG (reference sequence). Germline trimming cut 2 bases from V and 2 bases from J; bases unmatched to any gene: 6. The CDR3 runs to 16 residues. The CDR3 bases that were read are TGTGCCTGGAGTAGTGGGACAGGGGAAGGCAATCAGCCC. Amino acid sequence: CAWSSGTGEGNQP. The CDR3 in its entirety is CAWSSGTGEGNQPQHF.

Notes on this clone: The read falls 3 residues short of the CDR3 end, and the missing part is taken from the germline J gene. This sequence joins TRBV20-1 and TRBJ1-5; 10 bases align to TRBD1. Per the germline V gene, CDR1 is DFQATT and CDR2 is SNEGSKA (reference sequence). The CDR3 contains 16 residues. V lost 5 bases, J lost 0 bases, and 7 bases stayed unmatched. The CDR3 sequence: CSAGTGAIDSNQPQHF. CDR3 DNA, as far as it was read: TGCAGTGCTGGGACAGGGGCGATCGATAGCAATCAGCCC.

Partial CDR3 DNA: TGTGCCAGCAGCCCAGTCAGCTATGGC. Translating gives CASSPVSYG. The CDR3 in full is CASSPVSYGYTF. The chain uses TRBV7-2 and TRBJ1-2; D unclear. From the germline J gene comes the end of the CDR3, since the read stops 3 residues before it. This CDR3 region has 12 residues. With 5 bases removed from V and 4 bases from J, the gap between germline ends came to 8 bases. Germline V gene sequence: CDR1 SGHTA, CDR2 FQGNSA. Complete variable domain (other parts from reference TRBV7-2 and TRBJ1-2): GAGVSQSPSNKVTEKGKDVELRCDPISGHTALYWYRQSLGQGLEFLIYFQGNSAPDKSGLPSDRFSAERTGGSVSTLTIQRTQQEDSAVYLCASSPVSYGYTFGSGTRLTVV.

The DNA read from the CDR3 is TGTGCCAGCAGCCACAATCAGGCAGGGCCCTCCTATAATTCACCC. This codes for CASSHNQAGPSYNSP. The full CDR3 sequence reads CASSHNQAGPSYNSPLHF. This rearrangement joins TRBV4-2 to TRBJ1-6, with a weak D call TRBD1 (5 bases). With the read ending 3 residues before the CDR3 end, the germline J gene is used to fill in that end. V lost 3 bases, J lost 0 bases, and 15 bases lay in between. Germline CDR1 LGHNA, CDR2 YNFKEQ. The CDR3 loop spans 18 amino acids.

About this clone: The read ends 3 residues early relative to the CDR3; the germline J gene fills the gap. V usage is TRBV20-1 and J usage is TRBJ2-2; tentatively, D is TRBD2 (6 bases). This CDR3 has 16 amino acids. Trimming cost V 0 bases and J 2 bases, with 13 bases left between them. Germline lookup yields CDR1 DFQATT and CDR2 SNEGSKA (reference sequence). CDR3 protein: CSARDLGGGNTGELFF. The part of the CDR3 DNA that was read is TGCAGTGCTAGAGATCTGGGGGGAGGCAACACCGGGGAG.

As regards this clone: The CDR3 end lies 3 residues beyond the end of the read and is filled in from the germline J gene. V is TRBV7-2 and J is TRBJ1-1, with no clear D. The V gene lost 5 bases and the J gene lost 4 bases, with 11 bases spanning the gap. The CDR3 has 13 residues. Germline assignment: CDR1 SGHTA and CDR2 FQGNSA. CDR3 DNA (partial): TGTGCCAGCAGCGAAGGGCGGGGCACTGAA. Its translation is CASSEGRGTE. The complete CDR3 sequence is CASSEGRGTEAFF.

Turning to this clone: The read gets to within 3 residues of the CDR3 end, and the germline J gene fills in the rest. The rearrangement links TRBV7-9 to TRBJ1-2; weak D call: TRBD1 (5 bases). This CDR3 is built from 11 residues. The germline gives CDR1 SEHNR, CDR2 FQNEAQ (reference sequence). The covered CDR3 bases are TGTGCCAGCAGCAGGCAGGGTGAC. It yields the protein CASSRQGD. Given in full, the CDR3 is CASSRQGDYTF.

With respect to this clone: The CDR3 end lies 3 residues beyond the end of the read and is filled in from the germline J gene. The rearrangement uses TRBV7-2 and TRBJ2-1; D perhaps matches TRBD1 (5 bases). CDR1 and CDR2 from the germline V gene are SGHTA and FQGNSA. The V and J ends lost 4 bases and 4 bases respectively, with 11 bases between them. The CDR3 is made up of 14 amino acids. The chain's CDR3 is CASSSDRFYNEQFF. Incomplete CDR3 DNA: TGTGCCAGCAGCTCCGACAGATTTTACAATGAG. The full variable domain, rest sourced from reference TRBV7-2 and TRBJ2-1, is GAGVSQSPSNKVTEKGKDVELRCDPISGHTALYWYRQSLGQGLEFLIYFQGNSAPDKSGLPSDRFSAERTGGSVSTLTIQRTQQEDSAVYLCASSSDRFYNEQFFGPGTRLTVL.

On this clone itself: The read halts 3 residues ahead of the CDR3 end, with the missing end drawn from the germline J gene. Other DNA sequences within the sample encode an identical CDR3. The rearrangement uses TRBV11-2 and TRBJ2-3, with D perhaps TRBD2 (7 bases). Germline lookup yields CDR1 SGHAT and CDR2 FQNNGV. V lost 6 bases, J lost 7 bases, and 20 bases lay in between. The CDR3 consists of 15 residues. CDR3 residues: CASRPLRGPLNTQYF. The CDR3 bases that were read are TGTGCCAGCAGACCCCTGCGGGGGCCGCTCAATACG.

As concerns this clone: The CDR3 goes on 3 residues after the read ends, and that part is filled in from the germline J gene. The V gene is TRBV7-7, the J gene TRBJ1-2; D is unresolved. Germline loops: CDR1 SSHAT, CDR2 FNYEAQ (reference sequence). CDR3 length: 13 amino acids. Incomplete CDR3 DNA: TGTGCCAGCAGCGTCGGAGCCACAGATACC. The encoded protein is CASSVGATDT. The CDR3 as a whole reads CASSVGATDTYTF.

Details on this clone: The CDR3 end falls 3 residues outside the read, so it is completed with the germline J gene. The chain is built from TRBV19 and TRBJ1-4, with 11 bases matching TRBD1. Germline trimming cut 0 bases from V and 0 bases from J; bases unmatched to any gene: 6. The germline gives CDR1 LNHDA, CDR2 SQIVND (reference sequence). This CDR3 has 19 residues. The sequenced CDR3 bases are TGTGCCAGTAGTATAGACGTTGGGACAGGGGGTGCAACTAATGAAAAA. Its protein is CASSIDVGTGGATNEK. The CDR3 as a whole reads CASSIDVGTGGATNEKLFF.

With regard to this clone: The read comes to an end 3 residues before the CDR3 does, leaving the germline J gene to fill in the end. This chain joins TRBV5-1 and TRBJ2-1; D is uncertain. Germline values: CDR1 SGHRS, CDR2 YFSETQ. V lost 1 base and J 2 bases, leaving 7 bases between the germline ends. The CDR3 has 14 amino acids. The covered CDR3 bases are TGCGCCAGCAGCTTGCCAGATGCCTACAATGAG. It translates to CASSLPDAYNE. The complete CDR3 protein is CASSLPDAYNEQFF. The full variable domain, rest sourced from reference TRBV5-1 and TRBJ2-1, is KAGVTQTPRYLIKTRGQQVTLSCSPISGHRSVSWYQQTPGQGLQFLFEYFSETQRNKGNFPGRFSGRQFSNSRSEMNVSTLELGDSALYLCASSLPDAYNEQFFGPGTRLTVL.

Note on this clone: The sequence runs out 3 residues before the end of the CDR3; the remainder is reconstructed from the germline J gene. The chain combines TRBV19 with TRBJ1-1, with D uncertain. V was pared by 5 bases and J by 3 bases, with 16 bases between. Per the germline V gene, CDR1 is LNHDA and CDR2 is SQIVND (reference sequence). CDR3 length equals 15 residues. The sequenced part of the CDR3 DNA is TGTGCCAGTAGTGTTCTTCGCGGGAGGGACACTGAA. This translates into CASSVLRGRDTE. The whole CDR3 is CASSVLRGRDTEAFF.

Comment on this clone: The sequenced fragment ends 3 residues before the CDR3 boundary, so the rest is inferred from the germline J gene. This chain joins TRBV30 and TRBJ1-3; weak D call: TRBD1 (6 bases). This CDR3 spans 14 amino acids. CDR1 and CDR2 from the germline V gene are GTSNPN and SVGIG (reference sequence). The V end was cut by 1 base, the J end by 0 bases, with 7 bases between. CDR3 amino acids: CAWSGQVSGNTIYF. The sequenced CDR3 bases are TGTGCCTGGAGTGGACAGGTCTCTGGAAACACC.

A word on this clone: The read terminates 3 residues before the CDR3 end, so the remaining end is supplied by the germline J gene. This rearrangement joins TRBV19 to TRBJ2-1; D may be TRBD2 (6 bases). V dropped 5 bases and J dropped 8 bases, with 25 bases sitting between them. The germline V gene has CDR1 LNHDA and CDR2 SQIVND (reference sequence). The CDR3 spans 17 residues. CDR3 bases read: TGTGCCAGTAGTCACGCGGAGGCTCCGGGGGTTAGAGATGAG. This codes for CASSHAEAPGVRDE. The whole CDR3 region reads CASSHAEAPGVRDEQFF.

Regarding this clone: The read halts 3 residues ahead of the CDR3 end, with the missing end drawn from the germline J gene. J is TRBJ1-2 and V is TRBV5-1; a weak D match, TRBD1 (5 bases). The germline CDR1 and CDR2 sequences are SGHRS and YFSETQ. The CDR3 loop spans 14 amino acids. This chain's CDR3 is CASSLGAGGGGYTF. The CDR3 bases that were read are TGCGCCAGCAGCTTGGGAGCCGGCGGGGGGGGC.